This TCR beta chain came from a study of blood T cells in healthy people across ages. Notes on this clonotype: What it recognizes is unknown.

PCR was performed a second time for about 6 to 12 cycles using a sample-barcoded 5' primer and a J-beta primer mix. TCRdb itself ran the 5' RACE reads through MiXCR, one entry per CDR3 protein. The profile shows over 500,000 distinct CDR3 sequences, 25% to 35% of them singletons. Study-wide points: It was held that diversity estimates obtained from one million T cells represented underestimates.

Germline V gene data show CDR1 as DFQATT and CDR2 as SNEGSKA (reference sequence). This CDR3 has 16 residues. The V and J ends lost 3 bases and 2 bases, in that order; junction bases with no gene match: 3. In addition, the sample was reused for a study of T cells of mothers and their children. This second study says: Each donor was one of three healthy Caucasian mothers or one of their six children.

Sequencing input: blood. The origin of this receptor is a boy aged 2 to 10 in good health. The genes are TRBV20-1 and TRBJ2-1, with TRBD2 identical over 14 bases. CDR3 sequence reads: CSASGTSGRPYNEQFF. For the CDR3, the DNA is TGCAGTGCTAGTGGGACTAGCGGGAGACCCTACAATGAGCAGTTCTTC.